Below, 4 T cell receptor beta chains from the same sample are listed, as sequenced in a study of regulatory T cells in long-lasting Graves disease. The time point: persistent/refractory GD, antithyroid drugs over 5 years with positive TRAb. RNA extracted from PBMCs served as the sequencing template. Libraries of TCR beta came from iRepertoire HTBI primers plus Arm-PCR of CDR3 regions. TCRdb re-called the multiplex PCR reads through MiXCR, storing one row per CDR3 protein. Here the sample spans around 400,000 distinct CDR3 sequences, around 23% being singletons. The sequences come from peripheral blood mononuclear cells (PBMCs), collected when the disease was refractory, from a patient treated with antithyroid drugs. The source is a woman in her thirties or forties with Graves disease.

The chain joins TRBV27 to TRBJ2-3; no definite D call. The germline CDR1 and CDR2 sequences are MNHEY and SMNVEV (reference sequence). CDR3 length: 12 residues. V gave up 5 bases and J gave up 6 bases, with 9 bases separating them. The CDR3 here is CASSDKPDTQYF. CDR3 DNA: TGTGCCAGCAGTGATAAACCCGATACGCAGTATTTT.

V gene TRBV28 combines with J gene TRBJ2-5; D gene ambiguous. The CDR3 is 13 amino acids. Germline CDR1 MDHEN, CDR2 SYDVKM. With 8 bases removed from V and 5 bases from J, the gap between germline ends came to 15 bases. The CDR3 bases are TGTGCCAGCTCACCGGACCGCGACGAGACCCAGTACTTC. This encodes CASSPDRDETQYF.

The chain employs TRBV20-1 and TRBJ2-2; 7 bases line up with TRBD2. The CDR3 loop spans 13 amino acids. Germline-derived CDR1 and CDR2 are DFQATT and SNEGSKA (reference sequence). V shed 6 bases, J shed 7 bases, and the junction held 8 bases outside the gene matches. The CDR3 reads CSANSGIDGELFF. The CDR3 nucleotides read TGCAGTGCCAACAGCGGGATCGACGGGGAGCTGTTTTTT.

This clonotype was detected many times. The CDR3 reads CASSLAPGRYEQFF. The CDR3 DNA is TGCGCCAGCAGCTTGGCTCCGGGACGGTATGAGCAGTTCTTC. The chain couples TRBV5-1 to TRBJ2-1, with D perhaps matching TRBD1 or TRBD2 (5 bases each). This CDR3 contains 14 residues. CDR1 is SGHRS, CDR2 YFSETQ, per germline. Trimming removed 0 bases from V and 8 bases from J, with 12 bases in between.